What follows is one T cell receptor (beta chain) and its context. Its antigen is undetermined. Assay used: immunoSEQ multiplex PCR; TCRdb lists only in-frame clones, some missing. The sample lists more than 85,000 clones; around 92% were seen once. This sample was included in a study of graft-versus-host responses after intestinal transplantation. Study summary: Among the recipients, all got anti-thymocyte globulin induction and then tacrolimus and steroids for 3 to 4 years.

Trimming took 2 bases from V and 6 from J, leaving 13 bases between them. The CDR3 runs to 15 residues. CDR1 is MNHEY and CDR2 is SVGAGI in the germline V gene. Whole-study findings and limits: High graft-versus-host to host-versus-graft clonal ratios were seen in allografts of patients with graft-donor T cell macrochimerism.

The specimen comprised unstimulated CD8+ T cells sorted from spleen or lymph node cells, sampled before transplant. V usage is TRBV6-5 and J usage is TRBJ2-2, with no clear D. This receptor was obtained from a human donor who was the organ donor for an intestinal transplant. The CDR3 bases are TGTGCCAGCAGTTACGTGACTTTGGGTGCCGGGGAGCTGTTTTTT. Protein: CASSYVTLGAGELFF.